The rows below give T cell receptor beta chains drawn from one sample of a study of T and B cells in COVID-19 patients. A single record per CDR3 protein comes from TCRdb applying MiXCR to the multiplex PCR reads. The table has about 18,000 distinct CDR3 sequences, approximately 37% seen once. The sample was blood. These receptors originate from a human donor with active COVID-19. Both conserved end residues are part of each CDR3. D genes are given only for firm matches. Clone size, where shown, is once, few, many, or a class for clones that have expanded.

J gene: TRBJ2-2
V gene: TRBV11-2
clone size: few
D gene: -
CDR3 DNA: TGTGCCAGCAGACCAGAACGGGTCGGGGAGCTGTTTTTT
CDR3 protein: CASRPERVGELFF

J gene: TRBJ1-1
V gene: TRBV20-1
clone size: once
D gene: -
CDR3 DNA: TGCAGTGCTAGGTCTCAAAACGATCCACAGACCAAAGCTTTCTTT
CDR3 protein: CSARSQNDPQTKAFF

J gene: TRBJ1-1
V gene: TRBV6-5
clone size: -
D gene: -
CDR3 DNA: TGTGCCAGCACCAACCGGGGTAACACTGAAGCTTTCTTT
CDR3 protein: CASTNRGNTEAFF

J gene: TRBJ1-5
V gene: TRBV15
clone size: -
D gene: -
CDR3 DNA: TGTGCCACCAGCAGAGAAGGTCGAGGCAATCAGCCCCAGCATTTT
CDR3 protein: CATSREGRGNQPQHF

J gene: TRBJ2-7
V gene: TRBV18
clone size: -
D gene: -
CDR3 DNA: TGTGCCAGCTCACCACAGGGCGCAGGAACCTACGAGCAGTACTTC
CDR3 protein: CASSPQGAGTYEQYF

J gene: TRBJ1-4
V gene: TRBV13
clone size: -
D gene: TRBD1
CDR3 DNA: TGTGCCAGCAGCTTAAGGGGGACAGGACCCCAGGAAAAACTGTTTTTT
CDR3 protein: CASSLRGTGPQEKLFF

J gene: TRBJ2-5
V gene: TRBV20-1
clone size: -
D gene: -
CDR3 DNA: TGCAGTGCTGATGGCCTGGTAGGGCAGGGGAGGGAGACCCAGTACTTC
CDR3 protein: CSADGLVGQGRETQYF

J gene: TRBJ2-5
V gene: TRBV7-9
clone size: -
D gene: TRBD1
CDR3 DNA: TGTGCCAGCAGCTTTGTGTGGACAGGGGAGGAGACCCAGTACTTC
CDR3 protein: CASSFVWTGEETQYF

J gene: TRBJ1-6
V gene: TRBV7-6
clone size: -
D gene: TRBD1
CDR3 DNA: TGTGCCAGCAGCTTAGGGACAGGGGGCTTTTCACCCCTCCACTTT
CDR3 protein: CASSLGTGGFSPLHF

J gene: TRBJ1-5
V gene: TRBV27
clone size: -
D gene: TRBD1
CDR3 DNA: TGTGCCAGCAGCCAGACAGGGGGCAATCAGCCCCAGCATTTT
CDR3 protein: CASSQTGGNQPQHF

J gene: TRBJ2-7
V gene: TRBV24-1
clone size: few
D gene: TRBD2
CDR3 DNA: TGTGCCACCAGTGATTTCGGGAGGACTTTACGTAGCGAGCAGTACTTC
CDR3 protein: CATSDFGRTLRSEQYF

J gene: TRBJ1-1
V gene: TRBV7-9
clone size: -
D gene: TRBD1
CDR3 DNA: TGTGCCAGCAGCTTAGGGACAGGGAAGGGAGTCCCTTTGAACACTGAAGCTTTCTTT
CDR3 protein: CASSLGTGKGVPLNTEAFF

J gene: TRBJ2-5
V gene: TRBV6-5
clone size: few
D gene: TRBD1
CDR3 DNA: TGTGCCAGCAGTCCCCGGGACAGGTTAAGAGAGACCCAGTACTTC
CDR3 protein: CASSPRDRLRETQYF

J gene: TRBJ1-2
V gene: TRBV6-5
clone size: -
D gene: TRBD1
CDR3 DNA: TGTGCCAGCAGTGGACCGGGACAGAGCGTCTATGGCTACACCTTC
CDR3 protein: CASSGPGQSVYGYTF

J gene: TRBJ2-1
V gene: TRBV19
clone size: -
D gene: -
CDR3 DNA: TGTGCCAGTAGTATAGGGGCAGGAGTTTACAATGAGCAGTTCTTC
CDR3 protein: CASSIGAGVYNEQFF

J gene: TRBJ2-3
V gene: TRBV7-6
clone size: few
D gene: TRBD2
CDR3 DNA: TGTGCCAGCAGCCCGGACGGGGGGGGAGCGGATACGCAGTATTTT
CDR3 protein: CASSPDGGGADTQYF

J gene: TRBJ2-1
V gene: TRBV5-4
clone size: -
D gene: TRBD1
CDR3 DNA: TGTGCCAGCAGCCTCGGACAGGGCACCTACAATGAGCAGTTCTTC
CDR3 protein: CASSLGQGTYNEQFF

J gene: TRBJ2-5
V gene: TRBV6-5
clone size: -
D gene: TRBD2
CDR3 DNA: TGTGCCAGCAGTTACTCGTGGGTAGCGGGGGACCAAGAGACCCAGTACTTC
CDR3 protein: CASSYSWVAGDQETQYF

J gene: TRBJ2-3
V gene: TRBV19
clone size: medium-sized
D gene: TRBD2
CDR3 DNA: TGTGCCATTGGGACTAGCGGGGAAGATACGCAGTATTTT
CDR3 protein: CAIGTSGEDTQYF

J gene: TRBJ1-1
V gene: TRBV7-6
clone size: -
D gene: -
CDR3 DNA: TGTGCCAGCAGGTCCGGGCTAGGGTTCAACACTGAAGCTTTCTTT
CDR3 protein: CASRSGLGFNTEAFF

J gene: TRBJ2-5
V gene: TRBV20-1
clone size: -
D gene: TRBD2
CDR3 DNA: TGCAGTGCTATCCCGACTAGCGGGGGTGCTGAGACCCAGTACTTC
CDR3 protein: CSAIPTSGGAETQYF

J gene: TRBJ1-6
V gene: TRBV5-6
clone size: few
D gene: -
CDR3 DNA: TGTGCCAGCACCTGGTTGGGGACGGATTCACCCCTCCACTTT
CDR3 protein: CASTWLGTDSPLHF

J gene: TRBJ2-1
V gene: TRBV18
clone size: -
D gene: -
CDR3 DNA: TGTGCCAGCTCACCACTTACAGGGGGGGCGAATGAGCAGTTCTTC
CDR3 protein: CASSPLTGGANEQFF

J gene: TRBJ2-2
V gene: TRBV18
clone size: -
D gene: -
CDR3 DNA: TGTGCCAGCTCATCAGAGAACACCGGGGAGCTGTTTTTT
CDR3 protein: CASSSENTGELFF

J gene: TRBJ2-5
V gene: TRBV19
clone size: medium-sized
D gene: TRBD1
CDR3 DNA: TGTGCCACCTCGGGGACAGGTCAAGAGACCCAGTACTTC
CDR3 protein: CATSGTGQETQYF

J gene: TRBJ1-2
V gene: TRBV5-4
clone size: -
D gene: TRBD1
CDR3 DNA: TGTGCCAGCAGCTTGGGAGTAGCAGGGGGCCTTAACTATGGCTACACCTTC
CDR3 protein: CASSLGVAGGLNYGYTF

J gene: TRBJ2-3
V gene: TRBV27
clone size: few
D gene: TRBD2
CDR3 DNA: TGTGCCAGCAGTCTTTGGACTAGCGGGGGGGATACGCAGTATTTT
CDR3 protein: CASSLWTSGGDTQYF

J gene: TRBJ1-6
V gene: TRBV7-2
clone size: -
D gene: TRBD1
CDR3 DNA: TGTGCCAGCAGCCCGAGGGGGCGCGATTCACCCCTCCACTTT
CDR3 protein: CASSPRGRDSPLHF

J gene: TRBJ1-4
V gene: TRBV6-2/TRBV6-3
clone size: few
D gene: -
CDR3 DNA: TGTGCCAGCAGCCCCGGCGGCAGGGAGATGTTTTTT
CDR3 protein: CASSPGGREMFF

J gene: TRBJ1-1
V gene: TRBV5-4
clone size: -
D gene: TRBD1
CDR3 DNA: TGTGCCAGCAGCTTGGGAGGGACAGGGAATGAAGCTTTCTTT
CDR3 protein: CASSLGGTGNEAFF

J gene: TRBJ2-3
V gene: TRBV29-1
clone size: medium-sized
D gene: -
CDR3 DNA: TGCAGCGCAGCCCCTGGACTTGGTAAAGATACGCAGTATTTT
CDR3 protein: CSAAPGLGKDTQYF

J gene: TRBJ1-2
V gene: TRBV7-6
clone size: -
D gene: -
CDR3 DNA: TGTGCCAGCAGCTCCGAAGGTGGCTACACCTTC
CDR3 protein: CASSSEGGYTF

J gene: TRBJ2-3
V gene: TRBV5-1
clone size: few
D gene: -
CDR3 DNA: TGCGCCAGCAACGGGCGAGATACGCAGTATTTT
CDR3 protein: CASNGRDTQYF

J gene: TRBJ1-5
V gene: TRBV19
clone size: -
D gene: -
CDR3 DNA: TGTGCCACCCTCCTCTCCCGGGACAGCAATCAGCCCCAGCATTTT
CDR3 protein: CATLLSRDSNQPQHF

J gene: TRBJ1-2
V gene: TRBV12-3/TRBV12-4
clone size: -
D gene: TRBD1
CDR3 DNA: TGTGCTAGTGGTTTCCGACCCACCTCAGGGGGTGGCTACACCTTC
CDR3 protein: CASGFRPTSGGGYTF

J gene: TRBJ1-1
V gene: TRBV20-1
clone size: once
D gene: -
CDR3 DNA: TGCAGTGCTGCTGGGTGGACTGAAGCTTTCTTT
CDR3 protein: CSAAGWTEAFF

J gene: TRBJ2-2
V gene: TRBV19
clone size: medium-sized
D gene: -
CDR3 DNA: TGTGCCAGTAGTTTTCTTGGGATCGGGGAGCTGTTTTTT
CDR3 protein: CASSFLGIGELFF

J gene: TRBJ2-5
V gene: TRBV10-3
clone size: few
D gene: TRBD1
CDR3 DNA: TGTGCCATCAGCTTTACCGGGACAGGTGCCCAAGAGACCCAGTACTTC
CDR3 protein: CAISFTGTGAQETQYF

J gene: TRBJ2-3
V gene: TRBV12-3/TRBV12-4
clone size: -
D gene: TRBD2
CDR3 DNA: TGTGCCAGCAGTTTCGTCGGGGGGGGGGGAGATACGCAGTATTTT
CDR3 protein: CASSFVGGGGDTQYF

J gene: TRBJ1-4
V gene: TRBV25-1
clone size: -
D gene: -
CDR3 DNA: TGTGCCAGCAGTGAAGGAGGCAGTAATGAAAAACTGTTTTTT
CDR3 protein: CASSEGGSNEKLFF

J gene: TRBJ1-1
V gene: TRBV20-1
clone size: -
D gene: -
CDR3 DNA: TGCAGTGCTAGGGGGCCGAAATGGAACACTGAAGCTTTCTTT
CDR3 protein: CSARGPKWNTEAFF

J gene: TRBJ2-7
V gene: TRBV5-8
clone size: once
D gene: TRBD1
CDR3 DNA: TGTGCCAGCAGCTTCCCGGGACAGGGATTCTACGAGCAGTACTTC
CDR3 protein: CASSFPGQGFYEQYF

J gene: TRBJ1-1
V gene: TRBV6-5
clone size: -
D gene: -
CDR3 DNA: TGTGCCAGCAGTCCTACGACAGCGGGGCCGAAAGCTTTCTTT
CDR3 protein: CASSPTTAGPKAFF

J gene: TRBJ1-1
V gene: TRBV27
clone size: -
D gene: -
CDR3 DNA: TGTGCCAGCAGTTATAAAGGGTCGGACACTGAAGCTTTCTTT
CDR3 protein: CASSYKGSDTEAFF

J gene: TRBJ2-3
V gene: TRBV29-1
clone size: -
D gene: TRBD2
CDR3 DNA: TGCAGCGTAGGAGCGGGGGGGCCGACAGATACGCAGTATTTT
CDR3 protein: CSVGAGGPTDTQYF

J gene: TRBJ1-2
V gene: TRBV27
clone size: -
D gene: -
CDR3 DNA: TGTGCCAGCAGTACTCTGGGGGCGGCCTATGGCTACACCTTC
CDR3 protein: CASSTLGAAYGYTF

J gene: TRBJ1-2
V gene: TRBV27
clone size: -
D gene: -
CDR3 DNA: TGTGCCAGCAGTTTATCCGGTATGAACTATGGCTACACCTTC
CDR3 protein: CASSLSGMNYGYTF

J gene: TRBJ2-2
V gene: TRBV20-1
clone size: -
D gene: TRBD1
CDR3 DNA: TGCAGTGCTAGAAGACAGGGGACCGGGGAGCTGTTTTTT
CDR3 protein: CSARRQGTGELFF

J gene: TRBJ2-2
V gene: TRBV6-5
clone size: medium-sized
D gene: -
CDR3 DNA: TGTGCCAGCAGGGCTGGCAGGACGATCGGGGAGCTGTTTTTT
CDR3 protein: CASRAGRTIGELFF

J gene: TRBJ2-3
V gene: TRBV6-6
clone size: -
D gene: TRBD2
CDR3 DNA: TGTGCCAGCAGGGCGGGGGGGCCCGTAGATACGCAGTATTTT
CDR3 protein: CASRAGGPVDTQYF

J gene: TRBJ2-3
V gene: TRBV6-2/TRBV6-3
clone size: -
D gene: TRBD2
CDR3 DNA: TGTGCCAGCAGTTACCGGCTAGCGGGGGAAGCTAGCACAGATACGCAGTATTTT
CDR3 protein: CASSYRLAGEASTDTQYF